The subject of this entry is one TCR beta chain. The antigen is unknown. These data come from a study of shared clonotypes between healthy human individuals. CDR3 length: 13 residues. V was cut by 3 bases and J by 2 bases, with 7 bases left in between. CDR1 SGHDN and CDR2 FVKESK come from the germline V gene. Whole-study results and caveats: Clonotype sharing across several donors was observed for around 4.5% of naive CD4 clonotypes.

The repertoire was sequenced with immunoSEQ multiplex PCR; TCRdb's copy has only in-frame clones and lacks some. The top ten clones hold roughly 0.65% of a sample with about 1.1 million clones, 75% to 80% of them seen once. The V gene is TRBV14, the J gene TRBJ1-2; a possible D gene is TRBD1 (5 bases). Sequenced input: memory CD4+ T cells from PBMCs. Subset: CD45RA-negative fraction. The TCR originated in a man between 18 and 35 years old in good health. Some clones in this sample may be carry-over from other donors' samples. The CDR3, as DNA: TGTGCCAGCAGCCAGGACACGAACTATGGCTACACCTTC. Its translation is CASSQDTNYGYTF.